Each of the 14 T cell receptor beta chains below was sequenced from the same sample in a study of blood T cell repertoires in COVID-19. Sequenced by immunoSEQ multiplex PCR; TCRdb stores in-frame clones only, minus some. The table has about 69,000 clones, over 75% seen once; the top ten hold about 3.2%. The sample was peripheral blood. These receptors were collected from a man older than 75 with acute or convalescent COVID-19.

The chain employs TRBV28 and TRBJ1-1; 7 bases fit TRBD1. The CDR3 sequence is 13 residues long. The junction had 9 bases not matched to a gene; V was cut back by 5 bases and J by 9 bases. Germline assignment: CDR1 MDHEN and CDR2 SYDVKM. In nucleotides, the CDR3 is TGTGCCAGCAGTACCCCCGACAGGGTAAAAGCTTTCTTT. Its protein is CASSTPDRVKAFF.

The J gene is TRBJ1-1, the V gene TRBV30, with TRBD1 matching over 7 bases. J gave up 3 bases and V 1 base, and 2 bases lay outside the gene matches. Germline V gene lookup returns CDR1 GTSNPN and CDR2 SVGIG (reference sequence). The CDR3 is 13 residues long. CDR3 bases: TGTGCCTGGAGTGGGGGACAGCACACTGAAGCTTTCTTT. Protein: CAWSGGQHTEAFF.

This clone was observed once. The rearrangement joins TRBV19 to TRBJ2-7, with TRBD2 identical over 8 bases. The germline gives CDR1 LNHDA, CDR2 SQIVND (reference sequence). V was clipped by 2 bases and J by 2 bases; unmatched bases: 5. The CDR3 has 15 amino acids. The DNA of the CDR3 is TGTGCCAGTAGTATACGGAGCGGGAGTACCTACGAGCAGTACTTC. It codes for CASSIRSGSTYEQYF.

The chain has TRBV7-9 and TRBJ1-5, with D possibly matching TRBD1 (6 bases). The CDR3 has 14 amino acids. The germline V gene has CDR1 SEHNR and CDR2 FQNEAQ (reference sequence). Between the trimmed V and J ends, which lost 4 bases and 3 bases, there was a span of 10 bases. CDR3 residues: CASSSTGINQPQHF. DNA for the CDR3: TGTGCCAGCAGCTCCACAGGGATCAATCAGCCCCAGCATTTT.

The V gene is TRBV9, the J gene TRBJ2-1; 9 bases are shared with TRBD2. The CDR3 has 15 amino acids. Germline CDR1 reads SGDLS; CDR2 reads YYNGEE. With V trimmed by 4 bases and J by 4 bases, 6 bases remained unmatched. The CDR3 region is CASSLGTSLYNEQFF. CDR3 coding DNA: TGTGCCAGCAGCCTCGGGACTAGCCTATACAATGAGCAGTTCTTC.

This clone was observed a few times. The V call is TRBV24-1, the J call TRBJ2-1, with a possible D match to TRBD2 (6 bases). CDR1 KGHDR and CDR2 SFDVKD come from the germline V gene. The CDR3 consists of 16 residues. With 1 base removed from V and 7 bases from J, the gap between germline ends came to 16 bases. CDR3 nucleotide sequence: TGTGCCACCAGTGATTTCCGGGAGAGGGTAGGTAATGAGCAGTTCTTC. Amino acid sequence: CATSDFRERVGNEQFF.

This clone was seen more than once but under ten times. The chain uses TRBV19 and TRBJ2-7; 8 positions agree with TRBD1. This CDR3 is 19 amino acids long. Germline CDR1 reads LNHDA; CDR2 reads SQIVND (reference sequence). After removal of 1 base from V and 0 bases from J, the junction contained 14 bases not matched to a gene. In nucleotides, the CDR3 is TGTGCCAGTAGTATAGGAGGACAGGGAACTGGCGGGTACTCCTACGAGCAGTACTTC. Its translation: CASSIGGQGTGGYSYEQYF.

The CDR3 DNA reads TGTGCCAGCAGGTCTTTGGCTAGCACAGATACGCAGTATTTT. Translation: CASRSLASTDTQYF. V and J are TRBV6-5 and TRBJ2-3, with D uncertain. V lost 6 bases to trimming and J lost 0 bases, with 10 bases between them. There are 14 residues in the CDR3. Germline V gene lookup returns CDR1 MNHEY and CDR2 SVGAGI.

This rearrangement joins TRBV7-2 to TRBJ1-5; no firm D call. The CDR3 length is 13 residues. Germline V gene data show CDR1 as SGHTA and CDR2 as FQGNSA. Trimming shortened V by 1 base and J by 8 bases, and 9 bases separated the two germline ends. The CDR3 nucleotides are TGTGCCAGCAGCTTAGACGGGTGGAAGCCCCAGCATTTT. Encoded protein: CASSLDGWKPQHF. Looking up the rest from reference TRBV7-2 and TRBJ1-5 gives the full variable domain: GAGVSQSPSNKVTEKGKDVELRCDPISGHTALYWYRQSLGQGLEFLIYFQGNSAPDKSGLPSDRFSAERTGGSVSTLTIQRTQQEDSAVYLCASSLDGWKPQHFGDGTRLSIL.

The rearrangement uses TRBV10-2 and TRBJ2-3; D gene uncertain. The CDR3 consists of 16 residues. Germline V gene lookup returns CDR1 WSHSY and CDR2 SAAADI. Deletions cut 4 bases from V and 0 bases from J, with 14 bases between. CDR3 sequence (DNA): TGCGCCAGCAGTGGGCGAGCGACCCTCAGCACAGATACGCAGTATTTT. Translation gives CASSGRATLSTDTQYF.

This chain uses TRBV20-1 with TRBJ1-1, with D tentatively TRBD1 (6 bases). V was cut by 7 bases and J by 9 bases, with 15 bases left in between. Germline CDR1 reads DFQATT; CDR2 reads SNEGSKA (reference sequence). This CDR3 contains 11 residues. This chain's CDR3 is CSGTEQGKAFF. Written as DNA, the CDR3 is TGCAGTGGTACCGAGCAGGGGAAAGCTTTCTTT.

This chain connects TRBV18 to TRBJ2-7; maybe TRBD1 (7 bases). Deletions cut 6 bases from V and 3 bases from J, with 15 bases between. There are 14 residues in the CDR3. Germline CDR1 reads KGHSH; CDR2 reads LQKENI. CDR3: CASSQGGGLYEQYF. The CDR3 DNA is TGTGCCAGCTCTCAGGGGGGAGGTCTCTACGAGCAGTACTTC.

The CDR3 DNA reads as TGTGCCAGCAGCTTAGTCTCGGCGGGATACTCTGGGGGGAGCGAGCAGTACTTC. Encoded protein: CASSLVSAGYSGGSEQYF. This sequence joins TRBV7-2 and TRBJ2-7; D is possibly TRBD2 (6 bases). The V end lost 1 base, the J end lost 6 bases, and 25 bases lay between the germline ends. The CDR3 loop spans 18 amino acids. CDR1 SGHTA and CDR2 FQGNSA come from the germline V gene.

The rearrangement joins TRBV9 to TRBJ1-1, with TRBD1 matching over 7 bases. The V and J ends lost 1 base and 5 bases, in that order; junction bases with no gene match: 8. The CDR3 spans 15 residues. Germline values: CDR1 SGDLS, CDR2 YYNGEE. CDR3: CASSVSPTQGTEAFF. The CDR3 nucleotides are TGTGCCAGCAGCGTATCCCCCACACAGGGGACTGAAGCTTTCTTT.